This T cell receptor (beta chain) was sequenced in a study of T cell responses to AZD1222 COVID-19 vaccine. Study as a whole: The analysis combined second doses at about 4 or about 12 weeks.

In this sample, this clone turned up once. What it binds is not known. Sequencing used immunoSEQ multiplex PCR; TCRdb keeps in-frame clones, though not all of them. The sample lists about 150,000 clones; about nine tenths were seen once. Study results and limitations: Clonal diversity was possibly underestimated; the donors were predominantly white British and more often female. Following two doses of AZD1222, Spike-specific TCR breadth and depth rose. The study reported that nearly half of spike-specific TCRs target unmutated variant regions.

Material: peripheral blood, obtained on day 0 of AZD1222 vaccination. The TCR originated in an adult in good health.

The CDR3 nucleotides are TGTGCCAGTAGTATAGTTGACAGGAACTATGGCTACACCTTC. This codes for CASSIVDRNYGYTF. The genes are TRBV19 and TRBJ1-2, with a possible D match to TRBD1 (6 bases). Germline loops: CDR1 LNHDA, CDR2 SQIVND (reference sequence). V lost 1 base and J lost 2, with 8 bases in between. CDR3 length equals 14 residues.